The 22 T cell receptor gamma chains reported below all come from one sample, sequenced in a study of gamma delta lymphoproliferative disorders and STAT genes. With CATT, TCRdb re-called clones from the multiplex PCR reads. The data show under 4,500 gamma-chain clones, with 7% to 7.5% seen just once and approximately 34% held by the top ten. PBMCs from patients and controls supplied the genomic DNA for sequencing. Sequencing was done on a sample of blood. The receptors shown here come from a human donor in good health.

There are many counts of this clone. A far larger clone is one base from this, pointing to a likely read error. The chain recombines TRGV8 with TRGJP1. Because TCRdb records no J gene, it was assigned here through a match of the DNA to germline. This CDR3 spans 13 amino acids. V lost 5 bases and J lost 1; bases outside the gene matches: 1. Germline assignment: CDR1 VENAVY and CDR2 YDSYNSRV. The CDR3 nucleotides read TGTGCCACCTGGGTTACCACTGGTTGGTTCAAGATATTT. It encodes CATWVTTGWFKIF.

This clone is categorized as medium-sized. The V and J genes are TRGV3 and TRGJP1. TCRdb records no J gene; here it was assigned by comparing the DNA to germline. Losses at the gene ends were 1 base for V and 5 bases for J; bases not matched to a gene: 7. Germline CDR1 is VTNTFY and CDR2 is YDVSTARD (reference sequence). The CDR3 totals 15 residues. In DNA, the CDR3 is TGTGCCACCTGGGACAGTCACGTTACTGGTTGGTTCAAGATATTT. It encodes CATWDSHVTGWFKIF.

This clone is medium-sized in the sample. The chain links TRGV2 to TRGJ1 or TRGJ2. TCRdb records no J gene; here it was assigned by comparing the DNA to germline. V trimming: 0 bases; J trimming: 7 bases; junction bases outside the gene matches: 6. Germline assignment: CDR1 EGSNGY and CDR2 YDSYNSKV. The CDR3 extends over 13 amino acids. CDR3 sequence reads: CATWDGQCYKKLF. The CDR3 DNA reads TGTGCCACCTGGGACGGGCAATGCTATAAGAAACTCTTT.

In this sample, this clone turned up a few times. Distinct nucleotide sequences in the sample also encode this CDR3. V and J are TRGV2 and TRGJ1 or TRGJ2. Because TCRdb records no J gene, it was assigned here through a match of the DNA to germline. Per the germline V gene, CDR1 is EGSNGY and CDR2 is YDSYNSKV. The trim removed 5 bases at V and 3 bases at J, leaving 1 base unmatched. The CDR3 length is 11 residues. Written as DNA, the CDR3 is TGTGCCACCTGGGTTTATTATAAGAAACTCTTT. Its translation is CATWVYYKKLF.

This clone occurred many times. The rearrangement uses TRGV9 and TRGJ1 or TRGJ2. As TCRdb names no J gene, one was assigned here on the basis of a DNA match to germline. V lost 5 bases to trimming and J lost 3 bases; unmatched junction nucleotides: 10. Germline CDR1 is GITISATS and CDR2 is ISYDGTV (reference sequence). This CDR3 has 14 residues. The CDR3 sequence is CALWALPIYYKKLF. The CDR3 bases are TGTGCCTTGTGGGCCCTCCCCATTTATTATAAGAAACTCTTT.

This clone was seen a few times. The mismatch at residue 9 between this DNA's translation and the TCRdb protein of a much larger clone likely reflects a read error; the protein shown is translated from the DNA. The V and J genes are TRGV8 and TRGJ1 or TRGJ2. Because TCRdb records no J gene, it was assigned here through a match of the DNA to germline. The germline gives CDR1 VENAVY, CDR2 YDSYNSRV. The CDR3 has 12 residues. The CDR3 DNA reads TGTGCCACCTGGAAATTTTATTATATGAAACTCTTT. Translating gives CATWKFYYMKLF.

To note about this clone: It is unclear where the CDR3 begins or ends on the DNA, so no DNA is shown, and the CDR3 is as TCRdb lists it. The V gene is TRGV11, but the J gene lacks a call. TRGV11 is an ORF, with its function uncertain. The CDR3 has 18 residues if both end residues are counted. The CDR3: CTTVPAGLARNLDYKKLF.

This clone was found many times. The chain recombines TRGV2 with TRGJ1 or TRGJ2. In the absence of a J gene in TCRdb, the DNA was matched to germline to assign it here. The CDR3 length is 11 residues. V trimming: 6 bases; J trimming: 12 bases; junction bases outside the gene matches: 11. Looked up from germline, CDR1 is EGSNGY and CDR2 is YDSYNSKV. CDR3 bases: TGTGCCACCTGGACCGTCGGTCGGAAACTCTTT. Translated: CATWTVGRKLF.

In its sample, this clone is medium-sized. J is TRGJ1 or TRGJ2 and V is TRGV4. Matching the DNA to germline supplied the J gene, which TCRdb does not give. The CDR3 totals 12 residues. Germline-derived CDR1 and CDR2 are EGSTGY and YDSYTSSV. V shed 3 bases, J shed 7 bases, and the junction held 6 bases outside the gene matches. This chain's CDR3 is CATWDWGYKKLF. CDR3 nucleotides: TGTGCCACCTGGGATTGGGGATATAAGAAACTCTTT.

By frequency in the sample, this clone is medium-sized (0.01 to 0.1%). The V gene is TRGV4, the J gene TRGJ1 or TRGJ2. Matching the DNA to germline supplied the J gene, which TCRdb does not give. The CDR3 is made up of 12 amino acids. Germline CDR1 and CDR2: EGSTGY and YDSYTSSV. V lost 3 bases to trimming and J lost 3 bases; unmatched junction nucleotides: 2. This CDR3 reads CATWDTYYKKLF. CDR3 nucleotides: TGTGCCACCTGGGATACTTATTATAAGAAACTCTTT.

This clone was seen ten or more times. Other DNA sequences in the same sample also yield this CDR3. This chain links TRGV9 with TRGJP. The J gene comes from matching the DNA to germline here; TCRdb lacks it. Germline values: CDR1 GITISATS, CDR2 ISYDGTV (reference sequence). This CDR3 is built from 17 residues. V trimming: 0 bases; J trimming: 6 bases; junction bases outside the gene matches: 5. CDR3 DNA: TGTGCCTTGTGGGAGGTGCATCGAGAGTTGGGCAAAAAAATCAAGGTATTT. Residues: CALWEVHRELGKKIKVF.

This clone has just a few counts. The J gene is TRGJ1 or TRGJ2, the V gene TRGV8. The J gene was missing in TCRdb and was found by matching the end of the DNA to germline. CDR3 length equals 10 residues. Germline V gene lookup returns CDR1 VENAVY and CDR2 YDSYNSRV. Losses at the gene ends were 9 bases for V and 5 bases for J; bases not matched to a gene: 4. The CDR3, as DNA: TGTGCCACCCGGAATTATAAGAAACTCTTT. Protein sequence: CATRNYKKLF.

There are a few counts of this clone. Other DNA variants within this sample encode the same CDR3. The chain has TRGV8 and TRGJ1 or TRGJ2. TCRdb is silent on the J gene; assignment here came from matching the DNA to germline. The germline CDR1 and CDR2 sequences are VENAVY and YDSYNSRV. V lost 5 bases and J lost 1; bases outside the gene matches: 2. The length of the CDR3 is 12 residues. The CDR3 protein is CATWGNYYKKLF. CDR3 nucleotide sequence: TGTGCCACCTGGGGCAATTATTATAAGAAACTCTTT.

This clone was observed a few times. This sequence joins TRGV10 and TRGJP1. Germline matching of the DNA provided the J gene here, since TCRdb leaves it blank. TRGV10 is flagged as an ORF with uncertain function. Trimming cost V 14 bases and J 0 bases; bases outside gene matches: 4. The length of the CDR3 is 12 residues. In DNA form, the CDR3 reads TGTGCTACCAATACCACTGGTTGGTTCAAGATATTT. It yields the protein CATNTTGWFKIF.

This clone is labeled medium-sized. The chain has TRGV11 and TRGJP2. Because TCRdb records no J gene, it was assigned here through a match of the DNA to germline. TRGV11 is placed among ORFs of uncertain function. CDR3 size: 14 residues. The J segment lost 10 bases and the V segment lost 0 bases, leaving 5 bases of the junction unmatched. The CDR3, as DNA: TGTGCCTGCTGGATTAGGCACAAGGCTTGGATCAAGACGTTT. Translating gives CACWIRHKAWIKTF.

This clone rates as medium-sized. The rearrangement joins TRGV2 to TRGJP2. Germline matching of the DNA provided the J gene here, since TCRdb leaves it blank. This CDR3 has 17 amino acids. V gave up 1 base and J gave up 0 bases; unmatched junction bases: 8. Germline values: CDR1 EGSNGY, CDR2 YDSYNSKV. The CDR3 loop is CATWDGLGDSSDWIKTF. The CDR3 DNA reads as TGTGCCACCTGGGACGGTCTGGGGGATAGTAGTGATTGGATCAAGACGTTT.

This clone is categorized as medium-sized (0.01 to 0.1%). The rearrangement links TRGV10 to TRGJP1. TCRdb lists no J gene, so it was determined here by aligning the DNA to germline. TRGV10 is an ORF, and what it does is uncertain. J gave up 0 bases and V 8 bases, and 4 bases lay outside the gene matches. The CDR3 spans 14 residues. The CDR3 region is CAAWNNTTGWFKIF. The CDR3, as DNA: TGTGCTGCGTGGAATAATACCACTGGTTGGTTCAAGATATTT.

This clone was picked up many times. The chain uses TRGV4 and TRGJ1 or TRGJ2. Here the J gene was assigned by germline matching of the DNA, as TCRdb has none. The germline CDR1 and CDR2 sequences are EGSTGY and YDSYTSSV. This CDR3 is built from 14 residues. V trimming: 3 bases; J trimming: 11 bases; junction bases outside the gene matches: 16. CDR3 DNA sequence: TGTGCCACCTGGGATAAGGGACGAAATAGCGAGAAACTCTTT. It translates to CATWDKGRNSEKLF.

This clone is medium-sized within its sample. The V gene is TRGV10, the J gene TRGJ1 or TRGJ2. The J gene was missing in TCRdb and was found by matching the end of the DNA to germline. TRGV10 is classed as an ORF, of uncertain function. The CDR3 sequence is 11 residues long. After removal of 8 bases from V and 12 bases from J, the junction contained 11 bases not matched to a gene. CDR3 sequence reads: CAAWASRGKLF. The CDR3 nucleotides read TGTGCTGCGTGGGCTTCCCGAGGGAAACTCTTT.

The genes are TRGV9 and TRGJ1 or TRGJ2. In the absence of a J gene in TCRdb, the DNA was matched to germline to assign it here. V trimming: 5 bases; J trimming: 6 bases; junction bases outside the gene matches: 1. This CDR3 contains 10 residues. The germline V gene has CDR1 GITISATS and CDR2 ISYDGTV (reference sequence). The CDR3: CALWVYKKLF. In DNA form, the CDR3 reads TGTGCCTTGTGGGTTTATAAGAAACTCTTT.

This clone is categorized as medium-sized. The chain employs TRGV10 and TRGJ1 or TRGJ2. Because TCRdb records no J gene, it was assigned here through a match of the DNA to germline. TRGV10 is known as an ORF, though its function is uncertain. This CDR3 has 12 amino acids. With V trimmed by 8 bases and J by 3 bases, 5 bases remained unmatched. The CDR3 here is CAAWERYYKKLF. The CDR3 DNA follows: TGTGCTGCGTGGGAGCGTTATTATAAGAAACTCTTT.

This clone is medium-sized by share. V is TRGV10 and J is TRGJ1 or TRGJ2. In the absence of a J gene in TCRdb, the DNA was matched to germline to assign it here. TRGV10 is noted as an ORF with a role that remains uncertain. The CDR3 consists of 10 residues. Trimming took 8 bases from V and 8 from J; bases not matched to a gene: 4. CDR3 DNA sequence: TGTGCTGCGTGGGGGAATAAGAAACTCTTT. Translation gives CAAWGNKKLF.